Below, one TCR beta chain is given with its context. Its antigen is still unknown. The assay was immunoSEQ multiplex PCR, and TCRdb's table has in-frame clones only and misses some. The sample has around 79,000 clones, 88% seen once. Anyone with autoimmune disease history or systemic immunosuppression was excluded. These data originate in a study of OX40 agonist ivuxolimab in advanced cancers. Study overall: Ivuxolimab, which is an agonistic anti-OX40 (CD134) antibody, was administered to the patients. Patients in dose escalation had liver, melanoma, kidney or head and neck cancers.

Study-wide points: No antigen was identified for the clonally expanded peripheral T cells.

The germline V gene encodes CDR1 SGHKS and CDR2 YYEKEE (reference sequence). This CDR3 region has 13 residues. V shed 3 bases and J shed 5 bases, with 11 bases lying between them. This sequence originates from an adult with an advanced solid tumor such as melanoma, head and neck, liver or kidney cancer. The gene calls are TRBV5-5 and TRBJ1-1, with D unclear. The sample in question was CD4+ or CD8+ T cells sorted from blood, obtained in a trial of the OX40 agonist ivuxolimab. The CDR3 protein is CASSSGPHTEAFF. The CDR3 nucleotides are TGTGCCAGCAGCTCCGGGCCGCATACTGAAGCTTTCTTT.